This paragraph reports one TCR beta chain. Its target is not known. Germline lookup yields CDR1 SQVTM and CDR2 ANQGSEA. Trimming shortened V by 3 bases and J by 11 bases, and 17 bases separated the two germline ends. The CDR3 consists of 13 residues. The data stem from a study of post-analysis software for immune sequencing data. Study results and caveats: In patients, TRBV5-6, TRBV5-1 and TRBV20-1 belonged to five or six TRBV segments found more frequently than in controls. Those with multiple sclerosis, the patient group, showed significantly lower normalized Chao1 diversity than controls.

cDNA libraries for TCR beta contained unique molecular identifiers. TCRdb fed the PCR reads into MiXCR, producing one record per CDR3 protein. Seen here are roughly 730,000 distinct CDR3 sequences, 25% to 30% observed once, and the top ten hold around 0.55%. Sequenced: blood. The chain has TRBV29-1 and TRBJ1-5, with unresolved D. The clonotype originates from a girl between 5 and 17 years old with multiple sclerosis. The CDR3 loop reads CSVEQRGSKAQHF. CDR3 DNA sequence: TGCAGCGTTGAGCAACGGGGTAGCAAAGCCCAGCATTTT.